One and the same sample provided the 27 T cell receptor beta chains below, sequenced in a study of blood T cell repertoires in COVID-19. Profiled with immunoSEQ multiplex PCR; TCRdb holds only in-frame clones, not every one. The table includes approximately 190,000 clones, about nine tenths detected once. Source material: peripheral blood. Every receptor here comes from a man aged 80 or over with acute or convalescent COVID-19.

The chain joins TRBV19 to TRBJ2-5; 8 nucleotides align to TRBD2. This CDR3 contains 15 residues. Trimming took 9 bases from V and 2 from J; bases not matched to a gene: 11. CDR1 is LNHDA, CDR2 SQIVND, per germline (reference sequence). The DNA for the CDR3 is TGTGCCAGCAGACCGGGAGGGGGGTTACAAGAGACCCAGTACTTC. This sequence encodes CASRPGGGLQETQYF. Filled out from reference TRBV19 and TRBJ2-5, the complete variable domain reads DGGITQSPKYLFRKEGQNVTLSCEQNLNHDAMYWYRQDPGQGLRLIYYSQIVNDFQKGDIAEGYSVSREKKESFPLTVTSAQKNPTAFYLCASRPGGGLQETQYFGPGTRLLVL.

The chain employs TRBV6-6 and TRBJ1-5; D gene ambiguous. Germline V gene lookup returns CDR1 MNHNY and CDR2 SVGAGI (reference sequence). V was pared by 8 bases and J by 4 bases, with 12 bases between. CDR3 length: 13 amino acids. The CDR3, as DNA: TGTGCCAGCTCGTCCTTTGTGAATCAGCCCCAGCATTTT. Its protein product is CASSSFVNQPQHF.

This sequence joins TRBV7-2 and TRBJ2-1, with 7 bases matching TRBD1. V gave up 1 base and J gave up 2 bases; unmatched junction bases: 2. This CDR3 region has 15 residues. Germline CDR1 reads SGHTA; CDR2 reads FQGNSA. The CDR3 is CASSLVGQTYNEQFF. The CDR3, as DNA: TGTGCCAGCAGCTTAGTGGGACAGACCTACAATGAGCAGTTCTTC.

This clone came up a few times. In nucleotides, the CDR3 is TGTGCCAGCAGCAAGAGGGATGAGAGATTCAATCAGCCCCAGCATTTT. Its protein is CASSKRDERFNQPQHF. The V and J genes are TRBV21-1 and TRBJ1-5. TRBV21-1 is a listed pseudogene. The CDR3 loop spans 16 amino acids.

The DNA of the CDR3 is TGCGCCAGCAGCTTGGGTACTAGCGGGAGATTCTTAGATACGCAGTATTTT. It is translated as CASSLGTSGRFLDTQYF. This sequence joins TRBV5-1 and TRBJ2-3, with 11 positions matching TRBD2. The CDR3 totals 17 residues. Germline loops: CDR1 SGHRS, CDR2 YFSETQ. After removal of 0 bases from V and 5 bases from J, the junction contained 8 bases not matched to a gene.

The CDR3 reads CASSFGGHREYEQYF. The CDR3 bases are TGTGCCAGCAGCTTCGGCGGGCACAGGGAGTACGAGCAGTACTTC. This sequence joins TRBV28 and TRBJ2-7; a possible D gene is TRBD1 (6 bases). The germline gives CDR1 MDHEN, CDR2 SYDVKM. The V and J ends lost 6 bases and 4 bases respectively, with 19 bases between them. There are 15 residues in the CDR3.

The chain uses TRBV3-1 (or the pseudogene TRBV3-2) and TRBJ1-1; TRBD1 matches 7 bases. There are 14 residues in the CDR3. Germline CDR1 and CDR2: LGHDT and YNNKEL (reference sequence). J lost 7 bases, V lost 3 bases, and 8 bases had no gene match. CDR3: CASSQITGVGEAFF. The CDR3 coding sequence is TGTGCCAGCAGCCAGATCACAGGGGTCGGTGAAGCTTTCTTT.

This clone has more than one count but fewer than ten. The chain is built from TRBV18 and TRBJ2-1, with D maybe TRBD2 (5 bases). There are 15 residues in the CDR3. Germline V gene data show CDR1 as KGHSH and CDR2 as LQKENI. V lost 9 bases to trimming and J lost 0 bases, with 15 bases between them. The CDR3 DNA reads TGTGCCAGTTACGACGGGATTTACTCCTACAATGAGCAGTTCTTC. Translated: CASYDGIYSYNEQFF.

The chain couples TRBV7-2 to TRBJ2-3; D ambiguous. The CDR3 contains 13 residues. The V gene's germline CDR1 is SGHTA and CDR2 FQGNSA. The V end lost 2 bases, the J end lost 4 bases, and 7 bases lay between the germline ends. CDR3 DNA sequence: TGTGCCAGCAGCTTAATTACTGCAGATACGCAGTATTTT. Its protein product is CASSLITADTQYF. Full variable domain (missing parts from reference TRBV7-2 and TRBJ2-3): GAGVSQSPSNKVTEKGKDVELRCDPISGHTALYWYRQSLGQGLEFLIYFQGNSAPDKSGLPSDRFSAERTGGSVSTLTIQRTQQEDSAVYLCASSLITADTQYFGPGTRLTVL.

This chain joins TRBV11-3 and TRBJ2-1; 14 bases agree with TRBD2. The V segment lost 5 bases and the J segment 11 bases; nucleotides outside the gene matches: 17. The CDR3 is 18 residues long. Germline CDR1 and CDR2: SGHNT and YENEEA. As DNA, the CDR3 is TGTGCCAGCAGCCCGCCCGGGACTAGCGGGAGACAATCCGGCAAGCAGTTCTTC. Translated, it gives CASSPPGTSGRQSGKQFF.

The chain uses TRBV14 and TRBJ1-1, with 7 positions matching TRBD1. V shed 0 bases, J shed 3 bases, and the junction held 7 bases outside the gene matches. The CDR3 is 16 residues long. CDR1 SGHDN and CDR2 FVKESK come from the germline V gene. CDR3 amino acids: CASSQDRQGGYTEAFF. The CDR3 DNA follows: TGTGCCAGCAGCCAAGATCGACAGGGAGGATACACTGAAGCTTTCTTT.

This clone was seen once. The chain uses TRBV27 and TRBJ2-2; 7 nucleotides line up with TRBD2. This CDR3 has 16 residues. Germline-derived CDR1 and CDR2 are MNHEY and SMNVEV (reference sequence). V shed 2 bases, J shed 4 bases, and the junction held 7 bases outside the gene matches. The CDR3 DNA follows: TGTGCCAGCAGTTTACTCGCGGGAGAGGGCACCGGGGAGCTGTTTTTT. Its protein is CASSLLAGEGTGELFF.

The genes are TRBV7-2 and TRBJ2-7; 9 nucleotides match TRBD1. This CDR3 is built from 15 residues. CDR1 and CDR2 from the germline V gene are SGHTA and FQGNSA. The V and J ends lost 5 bases and 4 bases, in that order; junction bases with no gene match: 9. CDR3 DNA sequence: TGTGCCAGCAGCGGACCCGGGACAGGGAGGTACGAGCAGTACTTC. Amino acid sequence: CASSGPGTGRYEQYF.

The chain carries TRBV7-2 and TRBJ2-5; D possibly corresponds to TRBD1 (6 bases). Trimming stripped 2 bases from V and 5 bases from J, with 9 bases between. CDR3 length: 13 residues. Germline assignment: CDR1 SGHTA and CDR2 FQGNSA. The CDR3: CASSLQGSETQYF. The CDR3 DNA follows: TGTGCCAGCAGCTTACAGGGGTCGGAGACCCAGTACTTC.

The chain carries TRBV21-1 and TRBJ2-7; TRBD1 is taken as the D call from the table, unchecked against the DNA. TRBV21-1 is an annotated pseudogene. The CDR3 sequence is 14 residues long. This CDR3 reads CASSPDRRTYEQYV. CDR3 bases: TGTGCCAGCAGCCCTGACAGAAGAACATACGAGCAGTACGTC.

V is TRBV5-4 and J is TRBJ2-5; 7 bases align to TRBD2. The J segment lost 5 bases and the V segment lost 0 bases, leaving 7 bases of the junction unmatched. The CDR3 length is 15 residues. Germline values: CDR1 SGHNT, CDR2 YYREEE (reference sequence). The CDR3 nucleotides read TGTGCCAGCAGCTTGGGCGGGAGTCAGATCGAGACCCAGTACTTC. Amino acids: CASSLGGSQIETQYF.

The chain uses TRBV10-3 and TRBJ2-3, with D perhaps TRBD1 (6 bases). The CDR3 length is 15 residues. Germline V gene data show CDR1 as ENHRY and CDR2 as SYGVKD. Between the trimmed V and J ends, which lost 4 bases and 1 base, there was a span of 12 bases. The chain's CDR3 is CAISGTGQGTDTQYF. The DNA for the CDR3 is TGTGCCATCAGTGGAACGGGACAAGGCACAGATACGCAGTATTTT.

The rearrangement links TRBV7-8 to TRBJ2-2; 14 bases are shared with TRBD2. Trimming at V came to 5 bases and at J to 7 bases, leaving 9 bases not matched to a gene. This CDR3 is 17 amino acids long. Per the germline V gene, CDR1 is SGHVS and CDR2 is FQNEAQ. CDR3 residues: CASSLTGTSGSFGELFF. Here the CDR3 DNA reads TGTGCCAGCAGCCTCACCGGGACTAGCGGGAGTTTCGGGGAGCTGTTTTTT.

The CDR3 DNA is TGTGCCAGCAGCCAAGTTTATACTAGCGGGGGGCACTCAGCCAAAAACATTCAGTACTTC. Translated, it gives CASSQVYTSGGHSAKNIQYF. This chain connects TRBV3-1 (or the pseudogene TRBV3-2) to TRBJ2-4; 12 nucleotides match TRBD2. The V gene end was trimmed by 1 base and the J gene end by 0 bases; junction bases not matched to a gene: 10. The CDR3 has 20 amino acids. Germline values: CDR1 LGHDT, CDR2 YNNKEL (reference sequence).

The chain carries TRBV6-6 and TRBJ1-2; D might be TRBD1 (6 bases). This CDR3 comprises 13 residues. CDR1 is MNHNY, CDR2 SVGAGI, per germline (reference sequence). The V end was cut by 5 bases, the J end by 3 bases, with 10 bases between. The CDR3 region is CASSPDSYYGYTF. CDR3 nucleotide sequence: TGTGCCAGCAGTCCGGACAGCTACTATGGCTACACCTTC.

The chain links TRBV25-1 to TRBJ2-3, with 7 bases identical to TRBD1. The CDR3 totals 14 residues. The V and J ends lost 0 bases and 6 bases, in that order; junction bases with no gene match: 3. Germline values: CDR1 MGHDK, CDR2 SYGVNS. The CDR3 nucleotides are TGTGCCAGCAGTGAATACGAGGGGGCGGATACGCAGTATTTT. Translating gives CASSEYEGADTQYF.

This chain connects TRBV27 to TRBJ2-2, with 7 bases that match TRBD1. Germline CDR1 reads MNHEY; CDR2 reads SMNVEV (reference sequence). CDR3 length: 16 amino acids. J was trimmed by 0 bases and V by 6 bases; bases with no gene match: 7. The CDR3 sequence: CASRIGQASNTGELFF. The CDR3 DNA sequence: TGTGCCAGCAGAATCGGACAGGCGTCGAACACCGGGGAGCTGTTTTTT.

J is TRBJ1-4 and V is TRBV28; TRBD1 matches 10 bases. Germline CDR1 is MDHEN and CDR2 is SYDVKM. The V gene end was trimmed by 3 bases and the J gene end by 8 bases; junction bases not matched to a gene: 9. This CDR3 has 16 amino acids. The DNA of the CDR3 is TGTGCCAGCAGTTTTACCCGATGGACAGGGGGGGAAAAACTGTTTTTT. This gives the protein CASSFTRWTGGEKLFF.

This sequence joins TRBV24-1 and TRBJ1-2, with D perhaps matching TRBD1 (6 bases). In germline, CDR1 is KGHDR, CDR2 SFDVKD. Deletions cut 3 bases from V and 0 bases from J, with 19 bases between. This CDR3 is 18 amino acids long. CDR3 amino acids: CATSDPSAATGSNYGYTF. The DNA of the CDR3 is TGTGCCACCAGTGATCCATCCGCTGCTACAGGGTCTAACTATGGCTACACCTTC.

The V gene is TRBV14, the J gene TRBJ1-3, with D possibly matching TRBD1 (6 bases). V gave up 1 base and J gave up 14 bases, with 9 bases separating them. CDR3 size: 11 residues. Germline V gene sequence: CDR1 SGHDN, CDR2 FVKESK. The CDR3: CASSQAGALYF. DNA for the CDR3: TGTGCCAGCAGCCAAGCAGGGGCCCTATATTTT.

The table lists this clone with a count of one. The chain uses TRBV5-8 and TRBJ1-2; D might be TRBD1 (5 bases). This CDR3 is built from 17 residues. V was shortened by 0 bases and J by 2 bases, with 17 bases between the two germline ends. Per the germline V gene, CDR1 is SGHTS and CDR2 is YDEGEE. DNA for the CDR3: TGTGCCAGCAGCTTGGTGGTCGGGAGGGGTGACAACTATGGCTACACCTTC. Encoded protein: CASSLVVGRGDNYGYTF.

This clone was detected once. This chain uses TRBV18 with TRBJ1-5; D may be TRBD1 (5 bases). CDR3 size: 14 residues. Germline assignment: CDR1 KGHSH and CDR2 LQKENI. The V end was cut by 6 bases, the J end by 0 bases, with 9 bases between. For the CDR3, the DNA is TGTGCCAGCTCGACAGAGTATAGCAATCAGCCCCAGCATTTT. Its protein product is CASSTEYSNQPQHF.